This TCR beta chain was identified in a study of CD8+ T cells in alopecia areata. Across the whole study: Among treated patients, severity was scored by affected scalp area percentage. General study points: Tissue-resident alphabeta T cells belonging to normal skin likewise get sequenced within scalp specimens.

Sequencing relied on a cDNA template that was reverse transcribed from extracted RNA. Data came from immunoSEQ multiplex PCR; TCRdb stores just in-frame clones and leaves some out. The table records roughly 210,000 clones, 40% to 55% of them present only once. Germline V gene data show CDR1 as MDHEN and CDR2 as SYDVKM. There are 10 residues in the CDR3. The V end lost 5 bases, the J end lost 4 bases, and 2 bases lay between the germline ends. The treatment denotes: oral pan-JAK inhibitor, 5-10 mg twice daily. Comments on this clone: Its matching antigen is unknown. This sample includes further DNA sequences coding for the same CDR3.

The chain is built from TRBV28 and TRBJ2-5, with D unclear. This sequence originates from a human donor with alopecia areata. Sequenced material: CD4+ T cells sorted from blood, taken at roughly week 36, from a patient treated with tofacitinib. The CDR3 region is CASSRETQYF. The CDR3 DNA sequence: TGTGCCAGCAGTCGAGAGACCCAGTACTTC.